This T cell receptor (beta chain) was obtained from a study of post-analysis software for immune sequencing data. The wider study: Both relapsing-remitting and secondary progressive multiple sclerosis featured among the disease courses, as did progressive-relapsing multiple sclerosis. Study results and caveats: About 5 TRBV segments, including TRBV5-6, TRBV5-1 and TRBV20-1, were more frequent in patients than controls. Compared against controls, patients with multiple sclerosis displayed significantly lower normalized Chao1 diversity. By F measure, strong co-clustering occurred among samples prepared in the same batch.

Trimming left V 7 bases short and J 6 bases short, with 13 bases between. The germline V gene has CDR1 MDHEN and CDR2 SYDVKM. This CDR3 is built from 12 residues. Comment on this clonotype: The antigen is unknown.

The library was made from cDNA and included unique molecular identifiers. T cells numbering roughly 1 to 10 million yielded roughly 0.5 million cDNA molecules. TCRdb redid the calling of the PCR reads with MiXCR, one entry per CDR3 protein. This sample yields roughly 170,000 distinct CDR3 sequences, of which 25% to 35% are seen a single time; less than 1.6% belongs to the top ten. The clonotype was recovered from a girl aged 5-17 years with multiple sclerosis. The chain links TRBV28 to TRBJ2-7; TRBD1 might be the D (6 bases). The specimen was blood. CDR3 region: CASTVSGVEQYF. The CDR3 DNA reads TGTGCCAGCACTGTGTCAGGGGTCGAGCAGTACTTC.